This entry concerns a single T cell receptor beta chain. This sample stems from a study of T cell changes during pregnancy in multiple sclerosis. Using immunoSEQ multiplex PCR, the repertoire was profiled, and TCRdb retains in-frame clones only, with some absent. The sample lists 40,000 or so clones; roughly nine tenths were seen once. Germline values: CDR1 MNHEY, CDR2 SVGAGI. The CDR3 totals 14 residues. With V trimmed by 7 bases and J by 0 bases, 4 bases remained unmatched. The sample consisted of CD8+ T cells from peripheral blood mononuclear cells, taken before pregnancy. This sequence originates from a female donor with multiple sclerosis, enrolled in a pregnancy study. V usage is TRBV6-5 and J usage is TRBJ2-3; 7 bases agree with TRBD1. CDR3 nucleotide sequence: TGTGCCAGCAAACGACAGGGAAGCACAGATACGCAGTATTTT. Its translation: CASKRQGSTDTQYF.